A single sample gave rise to the 10 T cell receptor beta chains below, sequenced in a study of T cells expressing NK-cell markers. For each CDR3 protein, TCRdb gives one entry from its re-call of the 5' RACE reads, without DNA. This sample's table reports 250,000 or so distinct CDR3 sequences. The sequenced sample consisted of blood T cells: a sorted CD56 or NKG2C T cell subset, CD4+ or CD8+ T cells, or bulk PBMC T cells (not recorded which). These receptors came from a woman between 18 and 70 years old in good health.

The rearrangement uses TRBV27 and TRBJ1-6. CDR3 size: 15 residues. The germline V gene encodes CDR1 MNHEY and CDR2 SMNVEV (reference sequence). CDR3 residues: CASGLPRQGGSPLHF.

V gene TRBV20-1 combines with J gene TRBJ2-6. CDR3 size: 15 residues. CDR1 and CDR2 (germline): DFQATT, SNEGSKA (reference sequence). The CDR3 is CSARDWGAGANVLTF.

The gene calls are TRBV7-2 and TRBJ1-5. Germline V gene data show CDR1 as SGHTA and CDR2 as FQGNSA. The CDR3 has 14 amino acids. The CDR3 region is CASSLLGSGQPQHF.

The V call is TRBV7-3, the J call TRBJ2-1; TCRdb's D call of TRBD2 is untestable without DNA. The V gene's germline CDR1 is SGHTA and CDR2 FQGTGA. The CDR3 has 15 amino acids. CDR3 loop: CASSPRTSMFGEQFF.

The chain is built from TRBV12-3 or TRBV12-4 and TRBJ2-5; TCRdb reports TRBD2, a call that lacks DNA to check it against. The CDR3 has 19 residues. CDR3 residues: CASSPRRLAGNRWQETQYF.

The chain is built from TRBV12-3 or TRBV12-4 and TRBJ1-6. CDR3 length: 17 residues. The CDR3 region is CASSLLGRRTKGKPLHF.

This rearrangement joins TRBV11-3 to TRBJ2-3. The CDR3 is 13 residues long. The germline gives CDR1 SGHNT, CDR2 YENEEA. The CDR3 is CASSLQVTDTQYF.

This chain connects TRBV11-2 to TRBJ2-1. The CDR3 extends over 13 amino acids. CDR1 is SGHAT and CDR2 is FQNNGV in the germline V gene. CDR3 protein: CASSLNRLNEQFF.

The chain recombines TRBV3-1 with TRBJ2-1; TCRdb's assignment of TRBD2 cannot be checked, as there is no DNA. Germline V CDR1 and CDR2: LGHDT, YNNKEL (reference sequence). The CDR3 length is 16 residues. CDR3 sequence: CASTTQTSGSYNEQFF.

CDR3 amino acids: CASSLSMGDSPLHF. The J gene is TRBJ1-6, the V gene TRBV11-1; checking the TCRdb D call of TRBD1 is not possible without DNA. The length of the CDR3 is 14 residues. The germline CDR1 and CDR2 sequences are SGHAT and FQDESV (reference sequence).